The 19 T cell receptor beta chains in this list originate from one sample, sequenced in a study of stem cell transplantation in POMP-related autoinflammatory disease. Here immunoSEQ multiplex PCR was the method, and the copy in TCRdb shows in-frame clones only, minus some. The sample yields about 6,900 clones, 80% to 85% seen once. The sequenced sample consisted of a CXCR5-defined cell subset from PBMCs. The receptor set was obtained from a human donor in good health.

V usage is TRBV30 and J usage is TRBJ1-6, with no clear D. The CDR3 extends over 16 amino acids. The germline V and J ends were trimmed by 0 bases and 10 bases, with 19 bases remaining between them. Germline V gives CDR1 GTSNPN, CDR2 SVGIG (reference sequence). The chain's CDR3 is CAWSVTLAAGGSPLHF. The CDR3 DNA reads TGTGCCTGGAGTGTAACCCTTGCTGCGGGTGGCTCACCCCTCCACTTT.

This clone was observed a single time. V and J are TRBV5-1 and TRBJ1-4; TRBD1 aligns across 8 bases. Per the germline V gene, CDR1 is SGHRS and CDR2 is YFSETQ. Unmatched junction bases numbered 9, after V lost 4 bases and J lost 7 bases. There are 15 residues in the CDR3. The CDR3: CASSTSGGSGEKLFF. CDR3 nucleotide sequence: TGCGCCAGCAGCACGTCAGGGGGCTCAGGTGAAAAACTGTTTTTT.

The chain links TRBV15 to TRBJ2-5; unclear D gene. The DNA matches TRBJ2-7 better at its end, which makes the J call doubtful. The CDR3 extends over 15 amino acids. Looked up from germline, CDR1 is LNHNV and CDR2 is YYDKDF (reference sequence). CDR3 sequence reads: CATSRDPGDSYEQYF. The CDR3 DNA reads as TGTGCCACCAGCAGAGATCCAGGCGACTCCTACGAGCAGTACTTC.

J is TRBJ2-7 and V is TRBV5-4; D perhaps matches TRBD1 (6 bases). There are 16 residues in the CDR3. Germline V gene lookup returns CDR1 SGHNT and CDR2 YYREEE (reference sequence). Trimming removed 4 bases from V and 0 bases from J, with 17 bases in between. CDR3 bases: TGTGCCAGCAGCCGGACGACAGGACCCAGCTCCTACGAGCAGTACTTC. Its translation is CASSRTTGPSSYEQYF.

As regards this clone: A read error may account for a junction end that differs from germline. Other DNA sequences of this sample code for an identical CDR3. The rearrangement joins TRBV5-4 to TRBJ2-3; 8 positions agree with TRBD2. Germline assignment: CDR1 SGHNT and CDR2 YYREEE (reference sequence). The CDR3 contains 16 residues. The CDR3 sequence is CASNTRGGGPSDTQYF. In DNA, the CDR3 is TGTGCCAGCAACACACGGGGCGGGGGGCCATCAGATACGCAGTACTTT.

This chain uses TRBV10-3 with TRBJ1-1, with TRBD1 as a possible D gene (5 bases). With 3 bases removed from V and 1 base from J, the gap between germline ends came to 9 bases. The CDR3 runs 14 residues. Looked up from germline, CDR1 is ENHRY and CDR2 is SYGVKD. The CDR3 protein is CAISDRVGNTEAFF. Written as DNA, the CDR3 is TGTGCCATCAGTGACAGGGTTGGGAACACTGAAGCTTTCTTT.

The chain carries TRBV30 and TRBJ1-2; D gene unclear. The CDR3 runs to 11 residues. Trimming shortened V by 5 bases and J by 8 bases, and 12 bases separated the two germline ends. Per the germline V gene, CDR1 is GTSNPN and CDR2 is SVGIG (reference sequence). The CDR3 sequence is CAWGNLGGYTF. The DNA of the CDR3 is TGTGCCTGGGGAAACCTGGGCGGCTACACCTTC. Full variable domain (rest looked up from reference TRBV30 and TRBJ1-2): SQTIHQWPATLVQPVGSPLSLECTVEGTSNPNLYWYRQAAGRGLQLLFYSVGIGQISSEVPQNLSASRPQDRQFILSSKKLLLSDSGFYLCAWGNLGGYTFGSGTRLTVV.

The V and J genes are TRBV2 and TRBJ1-5; 10 bases are a match to TRBD1. The CDR3 covers 14 residues. J gave up 6 bases and V 5 bases, and 4 bases lay outside the gene matches. Germline CDR1 and CDR2: SNHLY and FYNNEI. The CDR3 DNA follows: TGTGCCAGCAGTCCCGACAGGGGGCTTCAGCCCCAGCATTTT. Its protein is CASSPDRGLQPQHF.

The genes are TRBV10-3 and TRBJ2-1, with 8 positions matching TRBD2. CDR3 length: 12 residues. Germline CDR1 is ENHRY and CDR2 is SYGVKD. V lost 9 bases to trimming and J lost 8 bases; unmatched junction nucleotides: 6. In nucleotides, the CDR3 is TGTGCCATATCGGGGGGGTCGCATGAGCAGTTCTTC. Translating it yields CAISGGSHEQFF.

This chain links TRBV6-5 with TRBJ1-2; the D is unclear. The V gene lost 7 bases and the J gene lost 4 bases, with 7 bases spanning the gap. CDR1 MNHEY and CDR2 SVGAGI come from the germline V gene. There are 11 residues in the CDR3. This chain's CDR3 is CASTGLYGYTF. The CDR3 region has the DNA TGTGCCAGCACCGGACTCTATGGCTACACCTTC.

The chain has TRBV15 and TRBJ1-3; D is unresolved. The CDR3 covers 14 residues. The V end lost 0 bases, the J end lost 7 bases, and 10 bases lay between the germline ends. Germline values: CDR1 LNHNV, CDR2 YYDKDF (reference sequence). The CDR3 DNA reads TGTGCCACCAGCAGAGATATGTGGTCCAACACCATATATTTT. It codes for CATSRDMWSNTIYF.

This chain's CDR3 is CASSSIAGGPLNEQFF. The CDR3 DNA is TGTGCCAGCAGCTCCATAGCGGGGGGGCCGTTAAATGAGCAGTTCTTC. This chain uses TRBV7-8 with TRBJ2-1; TRBD2 matches 11 bases. In germline, CDR1 is SGHVS, CDR2 FQNEAQ. The V and J ends lost 4 bases and 7 bases, in that order; junction bases with no gene match: 9. The CDR3 runs to 16 residues.

The chain carries TRBV7-2 and TRBJ2-7; D uncertain. The length of the CDR3 is 12 residues. Germline V lookup: CDR1 SGHTA, CDR2 FQGNSA. Trimming removed 3 bases from V and 6 bases from J, with 9 bases in between. CDR3 bases: TGTGCCAGCAGCTTGCAGGTCACCGAGCAGTACTTC. Protein: CASSLQVTEQYF.

The chain carries TRBV29-1 and TRBJ1-1, with D tentatively TRBD1 (6 bases). This CDR3 is 14 amino acids long. Germline CDR1 SQVTM, CDR2 ANQGSEA. This CDR3 is CTTRGAGGNTEAFF. CDR3 nucleotides: TGCACGACAAGGGGGGCAGGCGGCAACACTGAAGCTTTCTTT.

The chain uses TRBV5-1 and TRBJ1-2; TRBD1 is a possible D gene (6 bases). The V gene's germline CDR1 is SGHRS and CDR2 YFSETQ. This CDR3 comprises 13 residues. The germline V and J ends were trimmed by 7 bases and 0 bases, with 10 bases remaining between them. DNA of the CDR3: TGCGCCAGCGGCGACAGGACTAACTATGGCTACACCTTC. Protein: CASGDRTNYGYTF. The full variable domain, rest sourced from reference TRBV5-1 and TRBJ1-2, is KAGVTQTPRYLIKTRGQQVTLSCSPISGHRSVSWYQQTPGQGLQFLFEYFSETQRNKGNFPGRFSGRQFSNSRSEMNVSTLELGDSALYLCASGDRTNYGYTFGSGTRLTVV.

The chain uses TRBV2 and TRBJ1-2, with TRBD1 matching over 7 bases. V shed 7 bases, J shed 4 bases, and the junction held 3 bases outside the gene matches. The CDR3 is made up of 12 amino acids. The germline V gene has CDR1 SNHLY and CDR2 FYNNEI. CDR3 in DNA: TGTGCCAGCACCCGGGACAGCTATGGCTACACCTTC. Translation gives CASTRDSYGYTF. The variable domain in full, completed from reference TRBV2 and TRBJ1-2, reads EPEVTQTPSHQVTQMGQEVILRCVPISNHLYFYWYRQILGQKVEFLVSFYNNEISEKSEIFDDQFSVERPDGSNFTLKIRSTKLEDSAMYFCASTRDSYGYTFGSGTRLTVV.

The V gene is TRBV19, the J gene TRBJ2-5, with TRBD1 as a possible D gene (5 bases). Germline values: CDR1 LNHDA, CDR2 SQIVND (reference sequence). V lost 6 bases, J lost 1 base, and 12 bases lay in between. This CDR3 contains 14 residues. DNA for the CDR3: TGTGCCAGTAGCCCCACAGGATTCCAAGAGACCCAGTACTTC. Protein product: CASSPTGFQETQYF. Looking up the rest from reference TRBV19 and TRBJ2-5 gives the full variable domain: DGGITQSPKYLFRKEGQNVTLSCEQNLNHDAMYWYRQDPGQGLRLIYYSQIVNDFQKGDIAEGYSVSREKKESFPLTVTSAQKNPTAFYLCASSPTGFQETQYFGPGTRLLVL.

This chain links TRBV6-6 with TRBJ1-2; 7 bases map to TRBD1. Germline V gives CDR1 MNHNY, CDR2 SVGAGI (reference sequence). Trimming at V came to 7 bases and at J to 8 bases, leaving 16 bases not matched to a gene. This CDR3 contains 15 residues. For the CDR3, the DNA is TGTGCCAGCACCGCGCTTACCCCAGGGGGTGGGGGCTACACCTTC. It is translated as CASTALTPGGGGYTF.

The J gene is TRBJ1-2, the V gene TRBV19, with D unclear. V was cut by 6 bases and J by 8 bases, with 16 bases left in between. The CDR3 extends over 13 amino acids. CDR1 is LNHDA and CDR2 is SQIVND in the germline V gene (reference sequence). CDR3 protein: CASRGLADGGYTF. The CDR3 bases are TGTGCCAGTAGGGGTTTGGCGGACGGCGGCTACACCTTC.